Below are 20 T cell receptor beta chains sequenced from a single sample in a study of CD8 T cells in ankylosing spondylitis. Findings of the study overall: Ankylosing spondylitis blood appeared to be characterized by a TCR beta motif of about eight highly homologous variants.

What these receptors recognize is not known. TCRdb passed the 5' RACE reads through MiXCR, listing each CDR3 protein once. Of about 450,000 distinct CDR3 sequences in the sample, around 26% were seen once. The sequenced material came from blood, either unsorted or a sorted T cell fraction (not recorded which). These receptors were collected from a male donor with ankylosing spondylitis.

This clonotype was recorded a few times. The chain carries TRBV18 and TRBJ2-1; 8 bases line up with TRBD2. Looked up from germline, CDR1 is KGHSH and CDR2 is LQKENI. The CDR3 is 18 amino acids. Trimming at V came to 3 bases and at J to 7 bases, leaving 17 bases not matched to a gene. DNA of the CDR3: TGTGCCAGCTCACCCGCCCCCCTAAGCGGGAGTCCTTTAAATGAGCAGTTCTTC. This gives the protein CASSPAPLSGSPLNEQFF. Complete variable domain (other parts from reference TRBV18 and TRBJ2-1): NAGVMQNPRHLVRRRGQEARLRCSPMKGHSHVYWYRQLPEEGLKFMVYLQKENIIDESGMPKERFSAEFPKEGPSILRIQQVVRGDSAAYFCASSPAPLSGSPLNEQFFGPGTRLTVL.

V usage is TRBV20-1 and J usage is TRBJ2-5; D is uncertain. There are 14 residues in the CDR3. Per the germline V gene, CDR1 is DFQATT and CDR2 is SNEGSKA (reference sequence). V shed 0 bases and J shed 5 bases, with 13 bases lying between them. CDR3 sequence reads: CSARDVRAWETQYF. CDR3 bases: TGCAGTGCTAGAGATGTAAGGGCCTGGGAGACCCAGTACTTC.

There are a few counts of this clonotype. The chain employs TRBV7-2 and TRBJ1-1, with 8 nucleotides matching TRBD1. Germline V gene data show CDR1 as SGHTA and CDR2 as FQGNSA. This CDR3 has 15 residues. Trimming cost V 4 bases and J 0 bases; bases outside gene matches: 4. This CDR3 reads CASSSGQVMNTEAFF. The CDR3 DNA reads as TGTGCCAGCAGCTCGGGACAGGTTATGAACACTGAAGCTTTCTTT.

The genes are TRBV29-1 and TRBJ2-5; D not certain. Trimming shortened V by 1 base and J by 4 bases, and 10 bases separated the two germline ends. This CDR3 region has 13 residues. In germline, CDR1 is SQVTM, CDR2 ANQGSEA. CDR3 nucleotides: TGCAGCGTTGAAGGCCTACCCGGAGAGACCCAGTACTTC. Translated: CSVEGLPGETQYF.

This clonotype came up a few times. This chain connects TRBV4-1 to TRBJ2-5; 9 bases agree with TRBD1. After removal of 2 bases from V and 1 base from J, the junction contained 5 bases not matched to a gene. This CDR3 spans 16 amino acids. Germline V gene lookup returns CDR1 MGHRA and CDR2 YSYEKL. The CDR3 nucleotides read TGCGCCAGCAGCCAATCACCGGGACAGGGCCAAGAGACCCAGTACTTC. This codes for CASSQSPGQGQETQYF.

The V gene is TRBV9, the J gene TRBJ2-3; 10 bases agree with TRBD2. The V segment lost 3 bases and the J segment 0 bases; nucleotides outside the gene matches: 7. Germline V gene lookup returns CDR1 SGDLS and CDR2 YYNGEE. The CDR3 is 17 amino acids. The DNA of the CDR3 is TGTGCCAGCAGCGCCCGGACTAGCGGCTCTAGCACAGATACGCAGTATTTT. The encoded protein is CASSARTSGSSTDTQYF.

The V call is TRBV10-2, the J call TRBJ1-4; TRBD1 might be the D (5 bases). This CDR3 comprises 14 residues. Trimming pared 6 bases from V and 3 bases from J, leaving 11 bases between. The germline V gene encodes CDR1 WSHSY and CDR2 SAAADI. This CDR3 reads CASRVGGANEKLFF. CDR3 nucleotides: TGCGCCAGCAGAGTCGGAGGGGCTAATGAAAAACTGTTTTTT.

The chain couples TRBV2 to TRBJ2-1, with a possible D match to TRBD2 (6 bases). V dropped 8 bases and J dropped 1 base, with 9 bases sitting between them. The CDR3 has 13 amino acids. Germline V CDR1 and CDR2: SNHLY, FYNNEI. The CDR3 DNA sequence: TGTGCCAGCTGGGGACTTTCCTACAATGAGCAGTTCTTC. Translated, it gives CASWGLSYNEQFF.

The chain has TRBV12-3 or TRBV12-4 and TRBJ2-7; no firm D call. The CDR3 is 13 amino acids. V shed 3 bases and J shed 6 bases, with 12 bases lying between them. CDR3 nucleotide sequence: TGTGCCAGCAGTTTCGAGGCGCGAGGCGAGCAGTACTTC. As protein: CASSFEARGEQYF.

This sequence joins TRBV19 and TRBJ2-4, with a possible D match to TRBD1 (5 bases). CDR3 length: 15 residues. V lost 3 bases to trimming and J lost 8 bases, with 17 bases between them. Germline V gene lookup returns CDR1 LNHDA and CDR2 SQIVND (reference sequence). The CDR3 bases are TGTGCCAGTAGTATCCAGGGTACGGAGTCGGACATTCAGTACTTC. It is translated as CASSIQGTESDIQYF. The whole variable domain, filled in from reference TRBV19 and TRBJ2-4, reads DGGITQSPKYLFRKEGQNVTLSCEQNLNHDAMYWYRQDPGQGLRLIYYSQIVNDFQKGDIAEGYSVSREKKESFPLTVTSAQKNPTAFYLCASSIQGTESDIQYFGAGTRLSVL.

This clonotype was recorded at least ten times. This chain connects TRBV20-1 to TRBJ2-2; tentative D call: TRBD2 (6 bases). The V and J ends lost 2 bases and 2 bases respectively, with 9 bases between them. The length of the CDR3 is 14 residues. Germline V gives CDR1 DFQATT, CDR2 SNEGSKA (reference sequence). CDR3 coding DNA: TGCAGTGCTAGATTGGCGGGAAACACCGGGGAGCTGTTTTTT. The encoded protein is CSARLAGNTGELFF.

The chain carries TRBV5-1 and TRBJ1-1, with TRBD1 as a possible D gene (5 bases). V gave up 3 bases and J gave up 1 base, with 16 bases separating them. Germline values: CDR1 SGHRS, CDR2 YFSETQ. The CDR3 covers 16 residues. CDR3 loop: CASSSRPVGENTEAFF. In DNA form, the CDR3 reads TGCGCCAGCAGCTCCCGGCCGGTAGGGGAGAACACTGAAGCTTTCTTT.

This clonotype was counted between two and nine times. The V and J genes are TRBV20-1 and TRBJ1-1, with D unclear. This CDR3 has 11 amino acids. The germline gives CDR1 DFQATT, CDR2 SNEGSKA (reference sequence). Trimming shortened V by 6 bases and J by 6 bases, and 11 bases separated the two germline ends. The CDR3 protein is CSASRVPEAFF. For the CDR3, the DNA is TGCAGTGCGTCGAGGGTTCCTGAAGCTTTCTTT.

J is TRBJ1-4 and V is TRBV7-2; 8 bases are a match to TRBD1. This CDR3 region has 15 residues. The ends lost 2 bases at V and 7 bases at J; junction bases unmatched: 6. CDR1 SGHTA and CDR2 FQGNSA come from the germline V gene. The CDR3 region has the DNA TGTGCCAGCAGCTTACAGGGGGCCAGCTTTGAAAAACTGTTTTTT. Encoded protein: CASSLQGASFEKLFF.

The chain recombines TRBV29-1 with TRBJ2-3; 8 nucleotides match TRBD1. This CDR3 is 11 amino acids long. J lost 6 bases, V lost 7 bases, and 3 bases had no gene match. From germline, CDR1 is SQVTM and CDR2 ANQGSEA. CDR3 region: CSADRGDTQYF. In DNA, the CDR3 is TGCAGCGCTGACAGGGGCGATACGCAGTATTTT.

As regards this clonotype: A much larger clone lies a single base off, so this may be a read error. The rearrangement joins TRBV19 to TRBJ2-1; maybe TRBD1 (7 bases). V lost 10 bases, J lost 7 bases, and 17 bases lay in between. The CDR3 covers 13 residues. Germline CDR1 and CDR2: LNHDA and SQIVND (reference sequence). Here the CDR3 DNA reads TGTGCCATTCGGCAGGGGGGCGGGAATGAGCAGTTCTTC. Protein: CAIRQGGGNEQFF. The whole variable domain, remainder taken from reference TRBV19 and TRBJ2-1, is DGGITQSPKYLFRKEGQNVTLSCEQNLNHDAMYWYRQDPGQGLRLIYYSQIVNDFQKGDIAEGYSVSREKKESFPLTVTSAQKNPTAFYLCAIRQGGGNEQFFGPGTRLTVL.

This rearrangement joins TRBV3-1 to TRBJ1-1, with D unclear. CDR3 length: 13 amino acids. The germline V and J ends were trimmed by 1 base and 6 bases, with 9 bases remaining between them. In germline, CDR1 is LGHDT, CDR2 YNNKEL (reference sequence). CDR3 sequence (DNA): TGTGCCAGCAGCCAAGTGGTGTGGGCTGAAGCTTTCTTT. The encoded protein is CASSQVVWAEAFF.

The gene calls are TRBV5-1 and TRBJ2-5; the match to TRBD2 covers 13 bases. The ends lost 4 bases at V and 5 bases at J; junction bases unmatched: 5. In germline, CDR1 is SGHRS, CDR2 YFSETQ. The CDR3 length is 15 residues. The CDR3 loop is CASSRGLAGRETQYF. The DNA of the CDR3 is TGCGCCAGCAGCCGGGGACTAGCGGGAAGGGAGACCCAGTACTTC.

In its sample, this clonotype was seen a few times. The chain couples TRBV30 to TRBJ2-1; D gene uncertain. The V end lost 8 bases, the J end lost 0 bases, and 11 bases lay between the germline ends. CDR1 and CDR2 (germline): GTSNPN, SVGIG (reference sequence). The CDR3 covers 13 residues. In DNA, the CDR3 is TGTGCCCACGACCGGAGCTCCTACAATGAGCAGTTCTTC. Its translation: CAHDRSSYNEQFF.

This clonotype was picked up a small number of times. The chain combines TRBV3-1 with TRBJ2-2, with D perhaps assigned TRBD1 or TRBD2 (5 bases each). Germline V lookup: CDR1 LGHDT, CDR2 YNNKEL (reference sequence). V was pared by 3 bases and J by 5 bases, with 10 bases between. This CDR3 spans 14 amino acids. This chain's CDR3 is CASSQGRWTGELFF. CDR3 nucleotides: TGTGCCAGCAGCCAGGGACGGTGGACCGGGGAGCTGTTTTTT.